A selection of T cell receptor beta chains follows, all from one sample in a study of cytomegalovirus exposure and HLA in healthy donors. Profiled with immunoSEQ multiplex PCR; TCRdb holds only in-frame clones, not every one. This table has 150,000 to 200,000 clones, 70% to 80% appearing once. The sequenced material came from PBMCs. The source is a woman aged 50 to 65 in good health and CMV-seronegative. CDR3s include the opening cysteine and the closing phenylalanine or tryptophan. D genes are given only for firm matches. Clone sizes are given selectively: once, few, many, or a class where the clone is expanded.

v_call	clone_size	j_call	d_call	cdr3_nt	cdr3_aa
TRBV4-3	-	TRBJ2-7	TRBD2	TGCGCCAGCAGCCAGGAAGCGGGGTACTACGAGCAGTACTTC	CASSQEAGYYEQYF
TRBV19	-	TRBJ2-1	TRBD2	TGTGCCAGTAGTATAGAGCGGGGGGAGGGGCAGTTCTTC	CASSIERGEGQFF
TRBV11-3	-	TRBJ2-2	-	TGTGCCAGCAGCATCCGGACAGAAACCGGGGAGCTGTTTTTT	CASSIRTETGELFF
TRBV7-9	-	TRBJ1-1	-	TGTGCCAGCAGCTTAGCGGGACTGGGACCCAACACTGAAGCTTTCTTT	CASSLAGLGPNTEAFF
TRBV10-3	few	TRBJ2-7	-	TGTGCCGCAGGGCATTACGAGCAGTACTTC	CAAGHYEQYF
TRBV29-1	once	TRBJ2-5	TRBD1	TGCAGCGCGTCAGACAGGGGGATTGGGGAGACCCAGTACTTC	CSASDRGIGETQYF
TRBV27	-	TRBJ2-1	TRBD2	TGTGCCAGCAGGGGACTAGCGGGGGGCAATGAGCAGTTCTTC	CASRGLAGGNEQFF
TRBV9	-	TRBJ1-2	-	TGTGCCAGCAGTACAACCTTCGACGCCAGAGGTGGCTACACCTTC	CASSTTFDARGGYTF
TRBV29-1	-	TRBJ2-3	-	TGCAGCGCCCTGAGGGGGTTTGGGTTTAGCACAGATACGCAGTATTTT	CSALRGFGFSTDTQYF
TRBV7-3	-	TRBJ1-6	-	TGTGCCAGCAGCTTATCCAGGAATTCACCCCTCCACTTT	CASSLSRNSPLHF
TRBV27	-	TRBJ1-1	-	TGTGCCAGCAGTTTGAGGCAGGGCCACACTGAAGCTTTCTTT	CASSLRQGHTEAFF
TRBV7-2	-	TRBJ2-1	-	TGTGCCAGCAGCTTAGGTCTGCGGGGCTACAATGAGCAGTTCTTC	CASSLGLRGYNEQFF
TRBV6-1	-	TRBJ2-3	-	TGTGCCAGCAGTGGTGGTATGGGCCTCACAGATACGCAGTATTTT	CASSGGMGLTDTQYF
TRBV7-2	-	TRBJ2-1	-	TGTGCCAGCAGTTCTAGTGTCGGCTCCTACAATGAGCAGTTCTTC	CASSSSVGSYNEQFF
TRBV7-3	-	TRBJ2-3	-	TGTGCCAGCAGCTTAAGCGGGACTAGCACAGATACGCAGTATTTT	CASSLSGTSTDTQYF
TRBV7-2	once	TRBJ1-2	-	TGTGCCAGCAGCTTTCAGGGCCGTGGCTACACCTTC	CASSFQGRGYTF
TRBV7-2	few	TRBJ1-3	-	TGTGCCAGCAGCCCCGGGGGGCTCTCTGGAAACACCATATATTTT	CASSPGGLSGNTIYF
TRBV7-6	-	TRBJ1-3	-	TGTGCCAGCAGCTTACAAGGAGGGACTGGAAACACCATATATTTT	CASSLQGGTGNTIYF
TRBV5-1	-	TRBJ2-5	-	TGCGCCAGCAGCTCAAAAGAGACCCAGTACTTC	CASSSKETQYF
TRBV5-6	-	TRBJ1-6	-	TGTGCCAGCAGCTTATTGGCAATGAATTCACCCCTCCACTTT	CASSLLAMNSPLHF
TRBV6-5	-	TRBJ2-5	-	TGTGCCAGCAGTTACTCTGCGAGGGGGAGGGGGGAGACCCAGTACTTC	CASSYSARGRGETQYF
TRBV28	-	TRBJ2-5	TRBD1	TGTGCCAGCAGTACTGTAAAGGGGGCGGAAGAGACCCAGTACTTC	CASSTVKGAEETQYF
TRBV28	-	TRBJ1-1	TRBD1	TGTGCCAGCGGAAGATCGGACAGGCGTTATGAAGCTTTCTTT	CASGRSDRRYEAFF